These 21 T cell receptor beta chains share one sample of origin, sequenced in a study of blood T cell repertoires in COVID-19. The table came from immunoSEQ multiplex PCR; TCRdb's copy has only in-frame clones and leaves some out. The data hold 60,000 to 80,000 clones, with 88% observed a single time. The sequencing input was peripheral blood. Receptors were obtained from a human donor in a cohort sampled during active COVID-19.

V is TRBV7-9 and J is TRBJ2-1; 10 nucleotides match TRBD1. This CDR3 comprises 15 residues. Per the germline V gene, CDR1 is SEHNR and CDR2 is FQNEAQ (reference sequence). The junction had 2 bases not matched to a gene; V was cut back by 1 base and J by 5 bases. CDR3 sequence (DNA): TGTGCCAGCAGCTTAGGGACAGGGGGAGACAATGAGCAGTTCTTC. It yields the protein CASSLGTGGDNEQFF.

The chain is built from TRBV7-8 and TRBJ2-2; 12 nucleotides match TRBD2. Germline-derived CDR1 and CDR2 are SGHVS and FQNEAQ. The CDR3 consists of 17 residues. The trim removed 5 bases at V and 2 bases at J, leaving 6 bases unmatched. This CDR3 reads CASSPLTSGRNTGELFF. CDR3 nucleotide sequence: TGTGCCAGCAGCCCTTTGACTAGCGGGAGAAACACCGGGGAGCTGTTTTTT.

The J gene is TRBJ2-7, the V gene TRBV9; 9 bases are shared with TRBD1. V dropped 3 bases and J dropped 6; count of bases not matched to a gene: 10. From germline, CDR1 is SGDLS and CDR2 YYNGEE. CDR3 size: 15 residues. The CDR3 loop reads CASSARTGASGEQYF. DNA for the CDR3: TGTGCCAGCAGCGCCCGGACAGGGGCTTCGGGCGAGCAGTACTTC.

This clone was seen once. The chain is built from TRBV10-3 and TRBJ2-1; D is possibly TRBD2 (6 bases). Germline CDR1 reads ENHRY; CDR2 reads SYGVKD. The CDR3 is 16 amino acids. V lost 2 bases and J 1 base, leaving 12 bases between the germline ends. CDR3 in amino acids: CAISEPPRGSYNEQFF. For the CDR3, the DNA is TGTGCCATCAGTGAGCCCCCCCGGGGGTCCTACAATGAGCAGTTCTTC.

Sample share makes this clone medium-sized. The rearrangement links TRBV5-1 to TRBJ2-3; D remains ambiguous. The CDR3 sequence is 16 residues long. From germline, CDR1 is SGHRS and CDR2 YFSETQ. Trimming removed 1 base at V and 2 bases at J, with 14 bases between. CDR3 region: CASSLLDPYFTDTQYF. The CDR3 DNA reads as TGCGCCAGCAGCTTGTTAGATCCGTACTTCACAGATACGCAGTATTTT.

The chain couples TRBV28 to TRBJ2-7, with 8 bases fitting TRBD1. CDR1 and CDR2 from the germline V gene are MDHEN and SYDVKM. V shed 6 bases, J shed 2 bases, and the junction held 9 bases outside the gene matches. This CDR3 spans 15 amino acids. In nucleotides, the CDR3 is TGTGCCAGCAGCCCACTCGGGACAGGTACCTACGAGCAGTACTTC. Its translation is CASSPLGTGTYEQYF.

This chain connects TRBV5-1 to TRBJ2-7; TRBD1 matches 8 bases. The germline CDR1 and CDR2 sequences are SGHRS and YFSETQ. V shed 4 bases and J 6 bases; nucleotides not matched to a gene: 12. The CDR3 extends over 15 amino acids. This CDR3 reads CASSRQSGQGGEQYF. The CDR3 region has the DNA TGCGCCAGCAGCCGGCAGTCTGGACAGGGAGGCGAGCAGTACTTC.

The chain has TRBV7-8 and TRBJ1-1; 8 positions agree with TRBD1. The CDR3 is made up of 15 amino acids. Germline CDR1 reads SGHVS; CDR2 reads FQNEAQ. Trimming cost V 6 bases and J 4 bases; bases outside gene matches: 10. CDR3 sequence reads: CASSRQGIWSTEAFF. The CDR3 bases are TGTGCCAGCAGTCGACAGGGGATATGGAGCACTGAAGCTTTCTTT.

The sample holds many counts of this clone. The V gene is TRBV19, the J gene TRBJ2-3; TRBD1 might be the D (6 bases). This CDR3 comprises 15 residues. V was clipped by 3 bases and J by 2 bases, with 12 bases between them. CDR1 and CDR2 (germline): LNHDA, SQIVND (reference sequence). CDR3 protein: CASSMRGWATDTQYF. In DNA form, the CDR3 reads TGTGCCAGTAGTATGAGGGGGTGGGCCACAGATACGCAGTATTTT.

This chain connects TRBV21-1 to TRBJ2-1; the table calls TRBD2, which could not be checked here. TRBV21-1 is an annotated pseudogene. This CDR3 comprises 17 residues. Written as DNA, the CDR3 is TGTGCCAGCAGCAAAGTGGTAGCGGCGAACTTATACAATGAGCAGTTCTTC. Translating it yields CASSKVVAANLYNEQFF.

This clone has only a few counts. The chain uses TRBV6-5 and TRBJ2-1; D unclear. The CDR3 runs to 11 residues. Per the germline V gene, CDR1 is MNHEY and CDR2 is SVGAGI. V was pared by 6 bases and J by 8 bases, with 8 bases between. The CDR3 loop is CASRAFDEQFF. In DNA form, the CDR3 reads TGTGCCAGCAGGGCCTTTGATGAGCAGTTCTTC.

The genes are TRBV7-9 and TRBJ1-1; TRBD1 aligns across 12 bases. Losses at the gene ends were 2 bases for V and 7 bases for J; bases not matched to a gene: 8. The CDR3 totals 16 residues. The germline V gene has CDR1 SEHNR and CDR2 FQNEAQ (reference sequence). Here the CDR3 reads CASSLPGQGAGNEAFF. The DNA for the CDR3 is TGTGCCAGCAGCTTACCGGGACAGGGGGCCGGGAATGAAGCTTTCTTT.

The rearrangement links TRBV18 to TRBJ2-3, with 8 bases fitting TRBD1. Trimming cost V 6 bases and J 0 bases; bases outside gene matches: 5. Germline V gives CDR1 KGHSH, CDR2 LQKENI. This CDR3 region has 15 residues. CDR3 DNA: TGTGCCAGCTCCGCCGGACAGGGAAGCACAGATACGCAGTATTTT. Its protein product is CASSAGQGSTDTQYF. The variable domain in full, with the rest retrieved from reference TRBV18 and TRBJ2-3, is NAGVMQNPRHLVRRRGQEARLRCSPMKGHSHVYWYRQLPEEGLKFMVYLQKENIIDESGMPKERFSAEFPKEGPSILRIQQVVRGDSAAYFCASSAGQGSTDTQYFGPGTRLTVL.

The gene calls are TRBV2 and TRBJ1-2, with 7 positions matching TRBD1. J gave up 6 bases and V 6 bases, and 13 bases lay outside the gene matches. This CDR3 is 15 amino acids long. CDR1 and CDR2 (germline): SNHLY, FYNNEI. Here the CDR3 DNA reads TGTGCCAGCAGCGACTATCGACAGGGAATGAATGGCTACACCTTC. As protein: CASSDYRQGMNGYTF.

The chain combines TRBV19 with TRBJ1-2, with D uncertain. Germline-derived CDR1 and CDR2 are LNHDA and SQIVND (reference sequence). The CDR3 has 14 amino acids. V lost 3 bases, J lost 8 bases, and 16 bases lay in between. CDR3: CASSMRRGPGGYTF. The CDR3 nucleotides are TGTGCCAGTAGTATGAGGAGAGGGCCGGGAGGCTACACCTTC.

The J gene is TRBJ1-5, the V gene TRBV18; D is undetermined. CDR1 KGHSH and CDR2 LQKENI come from the germline V gene. The CDR3 covers 15 residues. The ends were cut back, 0 bases at V and 6 bases at J, with 12 bases in the middle. CDR3 region: CASSPPGALGQPQHF. CDR3 nucleotides: TGTGCCAGCTCACCACCGGGAGCCCTGGGTCAGCCCCAGCATTTT.

Of note for this clone: Relative to the germline gene, one junction end is altered; a read error may explain this. The chain employs TRBV12-5 and TRBJ1-3, with D tentatively TRBD1 (6 bases). The CDR3 contains 13 residues. CDR1 and CDR2 (germline): LGHNT, FRNRAP. The chain's CDR3 is CASGPRRQGTIAF. The CDR3 DNA reads TGTGCTAGTGGTCCACGCCGCCAAGGGACAATCGCATTT.

With regard to this clone: An end of the junction differs from the germline gene, which may be a read error. This chain joins TRBV7-7 and TRBJ2-1, with TRBD2 identical over 10 bases. The germline V gene has CDR1 SSHAT and CDR2 FNYEAQ (reference sequence). The CDR3 sequence is 16 residues long. CDR3 in DNA: TGTGCTAGCAGCTTAGTACTAGCGGGGATTGGGAATGAGCAGTTCTTC. It yields the protein CASSLVLAGIGNEQFF.

A note on this clone: A junction end diverges from the germline sequence, so it may reflect a read error. The chain is built from TRBV7-7 and TRBJ1-4; 7 nucleotides align to TRBD1. Germline lookup yields CDR1 SSHAT and CDR2 FNYEAQ (reference sequence). The CDR3 covers 19 residues. CDR3 sequence reads: CASRLEVGQGDPGNEKLFF. The CDR3 DNA follows: TGTGCTAGCAGACTAGAGGTAGGGCAGGGGGACCCAGGGAATGAAAAACTGTTTTTT.

This rearrangement joins TRBV29-1 to TRBJ2-5; D possibly corresponds to TRBD2 (7 bases). Trimming removed 4 bases at V and 3 bases at J, with 12 bases between. CDR3 length: 13 amino acids. Germline lookup yields CDR1 SQVTM and CDR2 ANQGSEA. The CDR3 loop reads CSVGRGGEETQYF. DNA for the CDR3: TGCAGCGTTGGTAGAGGGGGGGAAGAGACCCAGTACTTC.

The gene calls are TRBV11-2 and TRBJ2-7; the match to TRBD2 covers 9 bases. The ends lost 6 bases at V and 3 bases at J; junction bases unmatched: 6. The CDR3 extends over 14 amino acids. From germline, CDR1 is SGHAT and CDR2 FQNNGV. CDR3 sequence (DNA): TGTGCCAGCAGTTACACGACTAGCGGCTACGAGCAGTACTTC. Translating it yields CASSYTTSGYEQYF.